This is a list of T cell receptor beta chains from one sample in a study of cytomegalovirus exposure and HLA in healthy donors. Sequencing was performed with immunoSEQ multiplex PCR; in TCRdb, only in-frame clones are kept and a portion is missing. The sample consists of under 150,000 clones, roughly 80% of them appearing once. Input material: PBMCs. The receptors here all came from a man aged 40-49 years in good health and CMV-seropositive. Each CDR3 is given with its conserved first and last residue. The D gene is left open where the match is weak. Size is omitted from some rows. Given values are once, few, many or a class for expanded clones.

size: NA; D: TRBD1; V: TRBV19; J: TRBJ1-1; DNA: TGTGCCAGTAGTCCGGACAGGGGGCGCGGCACTGAAGCTTTCTTT; CDR3: CASSPDRGRGTEAFF
size: NA; D: TRBD1; V: TRBV6-1; J: TRBJ1-5; DNA: TGTGCCACCGGGAGACAGGGGAATCAGCCCCAGCATTTT; CDR3: CATGRQGNQPQHF
size: NA; D: NA; V: TRBV7-3; J: TRBJ1-1; DNA: TGTGCCAGCAGGTCTGGCCCGGGCACTGAAGCTTTCTTT; CDR3: CASRSGPGTEAFF
size: once; D: NA; V: TRBV12-5; J: TRBJ1-4; DNA: TGTGCTAGTGGTTCAGGGTACAATGAAAAACTGTTTTTT; CDR3: CASGSGYNEKLFF
size: NA; D: NA; V: TRBV30; J: TRBJ2-3; DNA: TGTGCCTGGAGTCCCGGGGGGCGGACCGGGGATACGCAGTATTTT; CDR3: CAWSPGGRTGDTQYF
size: NA; D: TRBD2; V: TRBV7-2; J: TRBJ2-7; DNA: TGTGCCAGCAGCTTCAGGACTAGCGGGAGATACGAGCAGTACTTC; CDR3: CASSFRTSGRYEQYF
size: NA; D: NA; V: TRBV29-1; J: TRBJ2-1; DNA: TGCAGCGTTGAAAATTGGACTTCCTACAATGAGCAGTTCTTC; CDR3: CSVENWTSYNEQFF
size: NA; D: TRBD2; V: TRBV10-3; J: TRBJ2-7; DNA: TGTGCCATCTACAGCCCGGGAGGAGGCGAGCAGTACTTC; CDR3: CAIYSPGGGEQYF
size: NA; D: TRBD1; V: TRBV5-1; J: TRBJ1-2; DNA: TGCGCCAGCAGCTTATTGGGACAGGGGAACTATGGCTACACCTTC; CDR3: CASSLLGQGNYGYTF
size: NA; D: TRBD1; V: TRBV7-9; J: TRBJ1-2; DNA: TGTGCCAGCAGCTGGGCCGGGACAGGGCTTGGCTACACCTTC; CDR3: CASSWAGTGLGYTF
size: NA; D: TRBD1; V: TRBV4-1; J: TRBJ2-5; DNA: TGCGCCAGCAGCCAAGAAGTCCCTTGGACAGGGCAAGAGACCCAGTACTTC; CDR3: CASSQEVPWTGQETQYF
size: NA; D: TRBD2; V: TRBV10-3; J: TRBJ2-3; DNA: TGTGCCATCAGTTCTAGCGGGAGGTCAGATACGCAGTATTTT; CDR3: CAISSSGRSDTQYF
size: few; D: NA; V: TRBV11-2; J: TRBJ2-1; DNA: TGTGCCAGCAGCTTAGAGCGGGCCTACAATGAGCAGTTCTTC; CDR3: CASSLERAYNEQFF
size: NA; D: NA; V: TRBV4-1; J: TRBJ1-1; DNA: TGCGCCAGCAGCCAACCTGACAGAAACACTGAAGCTTTCTTT; CDR3: CASSQPDRNTEAFF
size: few; D: NA; V: TRBV6-5; J: TRBJ1-4; DNA: TGTGCCAGCAGGTCCTATCAGGGTCCCTATGAAAAACTGTTTTTT; CDR3: CASRSYQGPYEKLFF
size: NA; D: NA; V: TRBV18; J: TRBJ2-2; DNA: TGTGCCAGCTCACCAAAGGGGACGAACACCGGGGAGCTGTTTTTT; CDR3: CASSPKGTNTGELFF
size: NA; D: TRBD2; V: TRBV7-7; J: TRBJ2-7; DNA: TGTGCTAGCAGCCGGACTAGCGGTGATGGGCAGTACTTC; CDR3: CASSRTSGDGQYF
size: NA; D: TRBD1; V: TRBV19; J: TRBJ2-5; DNA: TGTGCCAGTAGGGTCCAGGGGGCGGCGGAGACCCAGTACTTC; CDR3: CASRVQGAAETQYF
size: NA; D: NA; V: TRBV4-1; J: TRBJ1-2; DNA: TGCGCCAGCAGCCAAGGTTCTATGAGTGGTGGCTACACCTTC; CDR3: CASSQGSMSGGYTF
size: few; D: NA; V: TRBV5-1; J: TRBJ2-6; DNA: TGCGCCAGCACCCGGGGGAACTCTGGGGCCAACGTCCTGACTTTC; CDR3: CASTRGNSGANVLTF
size: NA; D: TRBD1; V: TRBV5-1; J: TRBJ2-1; DNA: TGCGCCAGCAGCTCCATCGGACAGGGGGTTGCGGATGAGCAGTTCTTC; CDR3: CASSSIGQGVADEQFF
size: NA; D: TRBD1; V: TRBV29-1; J: TRBJ1-5; DNA: TGCAGCGTTGTCGAGGGACAGGGGAATCAGCCCCAGCATTTT; CDR3: CSVVEGQGNQPQHF
size: NA; D: NA; V: TRBV4-2; J: TRBJ2-1; DNA: TGTGCCAGCGGGAGGACCTCCTACAATGAGCAGTTCTTC; CDR3: CASGRTSYNEQFF
size: NA; D: NA; V: TRBV5-1; J: TRBJ2-1; DNA: TGCGCCAGCAGCTTGGACGGGAGAGGATACAATGAGCAGTTCTTC; CDR3: CASSLDGRGYNEQFF
size: NA; D: NA; V: TRBV5-1; J: TRBJ1-6; DNA: TGCGCCAGCAGCTTGGCCAGGTTAGGGGAACGGAATTCACCCCTCCACTTT; CDR3: CASSLARLGERNSPLHF
size: NA; D: TRBD1; V: TRBV5-1; J: TRBJ1-4; DNA: TGCGCCAGCAGCCCCGGAGGTGCGGACAGGCCTGAAAAACTGTTTTTT; CDR3: CASSPGGADRPEKLFF
size: NA; D: NA; V: TRBV7-2; J: TRBJ1-5; DNA: TGTGCCAGCACCCCGACAGGAAGGCAGCCCCAGCATTTT; CDR3: CASTPTGRQPQHF
size: NA; D: TRBD1; V: TRBV18; J: TRBJ1-2; DNA: TGTGCCAGCTCAGCAGGGGCGGACAGGGTTCGCGGCTACACCTTC; CDR3: CASSAGADRVRGYTF
size: NA; D: NA; V: TRBV5-4; J: TRBJ1-6; DNA: TGTGCCAGCAGCTTAAAAGGGGCGAATTCACCCCTCCACTTT; CDR3: CASSLKGANSPLHF
size: NA; D: NA; V: TRBV5-4; J: TRBJ2-1; DNA: TGTGCCAGCAGCTTGAGAGGCCCAAATGAGCAGTTCTTC; CDR3: CASSLRGPNEQFF
size: NA; D: NA; V: TRBV7-9; J: TRBJ2-3; DNA: TGTGCCAGCAGCTTTCTAGCAGATACGCAGTATTTT; CDR3: CASSFLADTQYF
size: NA; D: TRBD2; V: TRBV11-2; J: TRBJ2-1; DNA: TGTGCCAGCAGCCCCGGGACGGGGGGATACAATGAGCAGTTCTTC; CDR3: CASSPGTGGYNEQFF
size: once; D: TRBD1; V: TRBV7-9; J: TRBJ1-3; DNA: TGTGCCAGCAGCCCGCCAGGGGGGATCTTTGGAAACACCATATATTTT; CDR3: CASSPPGGIFGNTIYF
size: NA; D: NA; V: TRBV11-2; J: TRBJ1-1; DNA: TGTGCCAGCAGCCCCCCCTGGGGGCCGGGCACTGAAGCTTTCTTT; CDR3: CASSPPWGPGTEAFF
size: NA; D: TRBD1; V: TRBV6-6; J: TRBJ1-1; DNA: TGTGCCAGCAGCTACAGGGGCCTAAGTGGAGCTTTCTTT; CDR3: CASSYRGLSGAFF
size: NA; D: NA; V: TRBV9; J: TRBJ2-7; DNA: TGTGCCAGCAGCGTAGAGGATGGGGCTTACGAGCAGTACTTC; CDR3: CASSVEDGAYEQYF
size: NA; D: NA; V: TRBV5-6; J: TRBJ1-5; DNA: TGTGCCAGCAGCTTTTCCGGGAATCAGCCCCAGCATTTT; CDR3: CASSFSGNQPQHF
size: NA; D: NA; V: TRBV19; J: TRBJ2-1; DNA: TGTGCCAGTAGCACCCAGGGGACCTACAATGAGCAGTTCTTC; CDR3: CASSTQGTYNEQFF
size: NA; D: NA; V: TRBV4-3; J: TRBJ1-4; DNA: TGCGCCAGCAGCCAATCCCCCAGGGGAGACGAAAAACTGTTTTTT; CDR3: CASSQSPRGDEKLFF
size: NA; D: NA; V: TRBV27; J: TRBJ1-2; DNA: TGTGCCAGCAGTTTATCGGGTGCTATGGGAGGGCTAGGCGGCTACACCTTC; CDR3: CASSLSGAMGGLGGYTF
size: NA; D: TRBD2; V: TRBV12-5; J: TRBJ2-3; DNA: TGTGCTAGTGGCAAGGACTTGGCGGGAGTTACAGATACGCAGTATTTT; CDR3: CASGKDLAGVTDTQYF
size: NA; D: TRBD2; V: TRBV12-5; J: TRBJ2-7; DNA: TGTGCTAGTGGTTTGGTACGCCCCAGCGGGAGCTACGAGCAGTACTTC; CDR3: CASGLVRPSGSYEQYF
size: NA; D: TRBD2; V: TRBV7-7; J: TRBJ2-1; DNA: TGTGCTAGCAGCTTAGGAACTAGCGGGAGGGCTAGAGATGAGCAGTTCTTC; CDR3: CASSLGTSGRARDEQFF
size: NA; D: NA; V: TRBV2; J: TRBJ2-1; DNA: TGTGCCAGCGGCAGGTACAATGAGCAGTTCTTC; CDR3: CASGRYNEQFF